The rows below give T cell receptor beta chains drawn from one sample of a study of OX40 agonist ivuxolimab in advanced cancers. Repertoires were generated with immunoSEQ multiplex PCR, while TCRdb's copy carries only in-frame clones and drops some. The repertoire includes more than 95,000 clones, less than 95% of them detected once, and roughly 0.8% sits in the top ten. Sample: CD4+ or CD8+ T cells sorted from blood, taken in a trial of the OX40 agonist ivuxolimab. These receptors were collected from an adult with an advanced solid tumor such as melanoma, head and neck, liver or kidney cancer. The CDR3 runs from the conserved cysteine through the conserved F or W. The D gene is left open where the match is weak. Clone size, where shown, is once, few, many, or a class for clones that have expanded.

j_call v_call d_call clone_size cdr3_nt cdr3_aa
TRBJ2-1 TRBV27 NA NA TGTGCCAGCAGTTCCTATGGGGCTTTAGGAGACAATGAGCAGTTCTTC CASSSYGALGDNEQFF
TRBJ2-1 TRBV6-4 TRBD2 NA TGTGCCACCGGGACTAGTCGCCGTGAGCAGTTCTTC CATGTSRREQFF
TRBJ1-5 TRBV28 NA once TGTGCCAGCAGTTTAGGGAGGGGATCCAATCAGCCCCAGCATTTT CASSLGRGSNQPQHF
TRBJ2-7 TRBV7-2 TRBD1 NA TGTGCCAGCAGCCCACGGACAGGGCAAATCCCCTACGAGCAGTACTTC CASSPRTGQIPYEQYF
TRBJ2-1 TRBV11-3 TRBD2 NA TGTGCCAGTGCACCGGGACTAGCGGTCGGTGAGCAGTTCTTC CASAPGLAVGEQFF
TRBJ2-7 TRBV5-1 NA NA TGCGCCAGCAGCTCGACACCGTCCCTCTCTGAGGCCTACGAGCAGTACTTC CASSSTPSLSEAYEQYF
TRBJ2-1 TRBV10-3 TRBD1 NA TGTGCCTTCAGATCGGACAGGGGGAACAATGAGCAGTTCTTC CAFRSDRGNNEQFF
TRBJ2-1 TRBV7-7 TRBD2 once TGTGCTAGCCCACCGGGCATCCTGAGCGGGACTCCTACGAATGAGCAGTTCTTC CASPPGILSGTPTNEQFF
TRBJ2-3 TRBV11-1 NA once TGTGCCAGCAGCCTAGGGGTGGATACGCAGTATTTT CASSLGVDTQYF
TRBJ2-2 TRBV9 NA NA TGTGCCAGCAGCGTAGCTACGGGGCTGAACACCGGGGAGCTGTTTTTT CASSVATGLNTGELFF
TRBJ2-1 TRBV7-3 TRBD2 NA TGTGCCAGCAGTTTCCAAAGCGGGGGAGAAAATGAGCAGTTCTTC CASSFQSGGENEQFF
TRBJ1-2 TRBV6-6 NA NA TGTGCCAGCAGTCCCAGCGACGGATATGGCTACACCTTC CASSPSDGYGYTF
TRBJ2-3 TRBV18 TRBD1 NA TGTGCCAGCTCACCCCCAGGGGGCCCTTCAGATACGCAGTATTTT CASSPPGGPSDTQYF
TRBJ2-5 TRBV10-2 TRBD2 NA TGCGCCAGCAGTGACATACTAGCGGGGGGAGAAGAGACCCAGTACTTC CASSDILAGGEETQYF
TRBJ2-7 TRBV30 NA NA TGTGCCTGGAGCAACCTTTACGAGCAGTACTTC CAWSNLYEQYF
TRBJ1-5 TRBV6-5 NA NA TGTGCCAGCAGTTACTTTCTAGGGAATCAGCCCCAGCATTTT CASSYFLGNQPQHF
TRBJ2-2 TRBV19 TRBD2 NA TGTGCCAGCCAAGGACTAGGAGTCGTGGCCGGGGAGCTGTTTTTT CASQGLGVVAGELFF
TRBJ2-7 TRBV4-2 NA NA TGTGCCAGCAGCCAAGATAGCTACGAGCAGTACTTC CASSQDSYEQYF
TRBJ2-1 TRBV19 TRBD2 NA TGTGCCAGTAGTTCGGGACTAGCTCGGTACAATGAGCAGTTCTTC CASSSGLARYNEQFF
TRBJ2-2 TRBV5-1 NA NA TGCGCCAGCAGCTCCCGCGGCGGGACAACCGGGGAGCTGTTTTTT CASSSRGGTTGELFF
TRBJ1-3 TRBV29-1 NA few TGCAGCGTTGAGTTACGTATGTTAGACACCATATATTTT CSVELRMLDTIYF
TRBJ2-3 TRBV5-4 TRBD2 few TGTGCCAGCAGCTTGTTCGGGAGGGTTTCCGATACGCAGTATTTT CASSLFGRVSDTQYF
TRBJ2-7 TRBV5-4 NA NA TGTGCCAGCAGCTTTATGGCAGCCGAGCAGTACTTC CASSFMAAEQYF
TRBJ1-2 TRBV15 TRBD1 NA TGTGCCACCAGCAGAGATCGGCTCGCCGGACAGGGGAACTATGGCTACACCTTC CATSRDRLAGQGNYGYTF
TRBJ1-5 TRBV6-6 NA NA TGTGCCAGCAGTTACTTGGGCAGCAATCAGCCCCAGCATTTT CASSYLGSNQPQHF
TRBJ2-1 TRBV27 TRBD2 NA TGTGCCAGCTGTTACCTAGGGACTAGCGGGAGTAATGAGCAGTTCTTC CASCYLGTSGSNEQFF
TRBJ1-1 TRBV11-2 NA NA TGTGCCAGCAGCTTAACAAACACTGAAGCTTTCTTT CASSLTNTEAFF
TRBJ1-3 TRBV5-6 NA NA TGTGCCAGCAGCTTGGGGGAGGGTAACACCATATATTTT CASSLGEGNTIYF
TRBJ1-2 TRBV5-5 TRBD1 NA TGTGCCAGCAGGGAGAGGGACAGGGACAATGGCTACACCTTC CASRERDRDNGYTF
TRBJ1-6 TRBV7-2 NA once TGTGCCAGCAGCCCACAGGGCTCTACACCCCTCCACTTT CASSPQGSTPLHF
TRBJ2-5 TRBV9 TRBD1 NA TGTGCCAGCAGCCCCCGACAGGGCGTCCAAGAGACCCAGTACTTC CASSPRQGVQETQYF
TRBJ2-3 TRBV9 NA once TGTGCCAGCAGCGTAGTAGGGTTTGGAACAGATACGCAGTATTTT CASSVVGFGTDTQYF
TRBJ1-5 TRBV5-1 TRBD1 NA TGCGCCAGCAGCTTGGGACAGGGTTTGAATCAGCCCCAGCATTTT CASSLGQGLNQPQHF
TRBJ1-4 TRBV5-1 NA NA TGCGCCAGCAGCTTGGTCGGGGAGAATGAAAAACTGTTTTTT CASSLVGENEKLFF
TRBJ1-1 TRBV6-5 NA NA TGTGCCAGCAGTTATCTTAGACAGTACACTGAAGCTTTCTTT CASSYLRQYTEAFF
TRBJ1-1 TRBV7-2 NA NA TGTGCCAGCAGCTTACAGGGGAACACTGAAGCTTTCTTT CASSLQGNTEAFF
TRBJ2-3 TRBV20-1 NA NA TGCAGTGGTTCCAGGGATACGCAGTATTTT CSGSRDTQYF
TRBJ1-2 TRBV28 NA NA TGTGCCAGCAGGACCAACAGGGTAGGAGGCTACACCTTC CASRTNRVGGYTF
TRBJ2-1 TRBV9 NA few TGTGCCAGCAGCGGGAATTCCTACAATGAGCAGTTCTTC CASSGNSYNEQFF
TRBJ1-5 TRBV10-1 NA NA TGCGCCAGCAGTCCGGCAGTCAATCAGCCCCAGCATTTT CASSPAVNQPQHF
TRBJ2-7 TRBV11-1 NA NA TGTGCCAGCAGCTCCCCAGGGCTACCAATCTCCTACGAGCAGTACTTC CASSSPGLPISYEQYF
TRBJ2-7 TRBV28 TRBD2 once TGTGCCAGCAGGTACGGACTAGCGGGTGCCTACGAGCAGTACTTC CASRYGLAGAYEQYF
TRBJ2-2 TRBV18 NA NA TGTGCCAGCTCACCACCTGGTGGGAGACGAACCGGGGAGCTGTTTTTT CASSPPGGRRTGELFF
TRBJ1-1 TRBV11-3 NA NA TGTGCCAGCAGCCAAAGGAGGAACACTGAAGCTTTCTTT CASSQRRNTEAFF
TRBJ2-2 TRBV19 TRBD2 NA TGTGCCAGTAGTTCCCGGACTAGCGGGAGGAACACCGGGGAGCTGTTTTTT CASSSRTSGRNTGELFF
TRBJ2-7 TRBV6-1 TRBD2 NA TGTGCCAGCAGTGAACGGGGCGGGAGGATCGCCTACGAGCAGTACTTC CASSERGGRIAYEQYF
TRBJ1-1 TRBV9 TRBD1 NA TGTGCCAGCAGCCCTCGACAGGGTAGCACTGAAGCTTTCTTT CASSPRQGSTEAFF
TRBJ1-2 TRBV2 TRBD1 NA TGTGCCAGCAGTCAACAGGGGGCGGAGGGCTACACCTTC CASSQQGAEGYTF
TRBJ1-4 TRBV28 NA NA TGTGCCAGCAGCCCCGGGGGGGTATATGAAAAACTGTTTTTT CASSPGGVYEKLFF
TRBJ2-1 TRBV5-1 TRBD2 NA TGCGCCAGCAGCTCAACTAGCGGGAGGGCCGGTGAGCAGTTCTTC CASSSTSGRAGEQFF
TRBJ1-1 TRBV4-2 NA NA TGTGCCAGCAGCTGGGACCAGGGAAGTACTGAAGCTTTCTTT CASSWDQGSTEAFF
TRBJ1-2 TRBV4-3 NA NA TGCGCCAGCAGCCACCCAGGGGTTTCGAGCTACACCTTC CASSHPGVSSYTF
TRBJ2-7 TRBV10-2 TRBD2 NA TGCGCCAGCAGTCCTAGCGGGAGCTCCTACGAGCAGTACTTC CASSPSGSSYEQYF